This passage covers 16 T cell receptor beta chains from one sample sequenced in a study of cytomegalovirus exposure and HLA in healthy donors listed by TCRdb under 2017. Library preparation used the immunoSEQ multiplex PCR assay. The multiplex PCR relied on a mix of 60 forward primers for TCR Vbeta segments and 13 reverse primers for TCR Jbeta segments. TCRdb re-hosts the immuneACCESS table, in-frame sequences only. Its copies lack some clones; in the studies checked, an unresolved V gene accounts for under half of them, and the cause for the rest is not known. Here the sample has more than 85,000 clones; 76% occur a single time. 3% to 4.5% of the sample is held by the ten biggest clonotypes. The sample was PBMCs. The receptors originated from a woman aged 45 to 65 in good health and CMV-seropositive.

The chain carries TRBV6-1 and TRBJ1-1; D gene unclear. The V end was cut by 2 bases, the J end by 1 base, with 8 bases between. Germline V CDR1 and CDR2: MNHNS, SASEGT. This CDR3 contains 14 residues. CDR3 bases: TGTGCCAGCAGTGAACTAGCGCCGAACACTGAAGCTTTCTTT. Its translation is CASSELAPNTEAFF.

This clone was picked up one time. The J gene is TRBJ2-1, the V gene TRBV7-3, with a tentative D call TRBD1 (5 bases). Deletions cut 5 bases from V and 7 bases from J, with 9 bases between. Germline-derived CDR1 and CDR2 are SGHTA and FQGTGA. The CDR3 loop spans 12 amino acids. CDR3 in amino acids: CASSPSGNEQFF. CDR3 DNA sequence: TGTGCCAGCAGCCCTTCAGGGAATGAGCAGTTCTTC.

This clone was seen once. The rearrangement links TRBV6-1 to TRBJ1-1; D remains unclear. Germline CDR1 and CDR2: MNHNS and SASEGT. The CDR3 runs 11 residues. Between the trimmed V and J ends, which lost 6 bases and 4 bases, there was a span of 6 bases. The CDR3 sequence: CASSTFTEAFF. The CDR3 DNA is TGTGCCAGCAGCACATTCACTGAAGCTTTCTTT.

This clone was picked up one time. J is TRBJ1-5 and V is TRBV2; D is ambiguous. This CDR3 has 15 residues. Germline lookup yields CDR1 SNHLY and CDR2 FYNNEI. Trimming removed 4 bases from V and 0 bases from J, with 10 bases in between. CDR3 loop: CASSGADYSNQPQHF. CDR3 in DNA: TGTGCCAGCAGTGGGGCAGATTATAGCAATCAGCCCCAGCATTTT.

This clone showed up just once. The gene calls are TRBV5-1 and TRBJ1-5; D unresolved. The germline V and J ends were trimmed by 4 bases and 2 bases, with 10 bases remaining between them. The CDR3 runs to 14 residues. Germline V gene sequence: CDR1 SGHRS, CDR2 YFSETQ. The CDR3 here is CASSPTMGNQPQHF. CDR3 bases: TGCGCCAGCAGCCCAACTATGGGCAATCAGCCCCAGCATTTT. The entire variable domain, with the rest obtained from reference TRBV5-1 and TRBJ1-5, is as follows: KAGVTQTPRYLIKTRGQQVTLSCSPISGHRSVSWYQQTPGQGLQFLFEYFSETQRNKGNFPGRFSGRQFSNSRSEMNVSTLELGDSALYLCASSPTMGNQPQHFGDGTRLSIL.

The V and J genes are TRBV29-1 and TRBJ2-7; D ambiguous. The CDR3 length is 14 residues. Germline V CDR1 and CDR2: SQVTM, ANQGSEA. V was pared by 0 bases and J by 0 bases, with 9 bases between. Here the CDR3 reads CSVEDRSSSYEQYF. In DNA form, the CDR3 reads TGCAGCGTTGAAGACAGGTCGAGCTCCTACGAGCAGTACTTC.

J is TRBJ2-6 and V is TRBV18; D not resolved. This CDR3 spans 16 amino acids. CDR1 and CDR2 (germline): KGHSH, LQKENI. The V and J ends lost 3 bases and 0 bases respectively, with 9 bases between them. CDR3 in amino acids: CASSPGSFSGANVLTF. CDR3 DNA: TGTGCCAGCTCACCGGGCAGCTTCTCTGGGGCCAACGTCCTGACTTTC.

The chain uses TRBV5-1 and TRBJ2-1, with 8 bases identical to TRBD2. CDR3 length: 16 residues. The V gene end was trimmed by 4 bases and the J gene end by 5 bases; junction bases not matched to a gene: 11. The germline CDR1 and CDR2 sequences are SGHRS and YFSETQ. The CDR3: CASSTQSGSGNNEQFF. The CDR3, as DNA: TGCGCCAGCAGCACTCAAAGCGGGAGTGGCAACAATGAGCAGTTCTTC.

The chain carries TRBV7-2 and TRBJ2-5, with 7 bases matching TRBD1. The CDR3 has 13 residues. V trimming: 5 bases; J trimming: 5 bases; junction bases outside the gene matches: 5. Per the germline V gene, CDR1 is SGHTA and CDR2 is FQGNSA. CDR3 in amino acids: CASSRTGWETQYF. The CDR3 nucleotides read TGTGCCAGCAGCAGGACAGGTTGGGAGACCCAGTACTTC.

The table lists this clone with a few counts. This chain uses TRBV10-3 with TRBJ2-2, with TRBD2 as a possible D gene (7 bases). With 7 bases removed from V and 0 bases from J, the gap between germline ends came to 12 bases. Per the germline V gene, CDR1 is ENHRY and CDR2 is SYGVKD. The CDR3 is made up of 15 amino acids. The CDR3 protein is CAITAGATNTGELFF. CDR3 coding DNA: TGTGCCATCACCGCGGGGGCAACGAACACCGGGGAGCTGTTTTTT.

J is TRBJ2-5 and V is TRBV27; 13 bases line up with TRBD2. The germline CDR1 and CDR2 sequences are MNHEY and SMNVEV (reference sequence). This CDR3 has 16 residues. The junction had 5 bases not matched to a gene; V was cut back by 5 bases and J by 2 bases. The chain's CDR3 is CASSPLAGGRQETQYF. The CDR3 DNA reads as TGTGCCAGCAGTCCACTAGCGGGAGGGCGGCAAGAGACCCAGTACTTC.

The rearrangement joins TRBV7-9 to TRBJ1-1; D call uncertain. Germline CDR1 and CDR2: SEHNR and FQNEAQ (reference sequence). Trimming shortened V by 5 bases and J by 13 bases, and 11 bases separated the two germline ends. This CDR3 has 10 residues. The CDR3 region is CASSRLEGFF. The CDR3 DNA reads as TGTGCCAGCAGCCGATTGGAGGGTTTCTTT.

The chain couples TRBV7-9 to TRBJ2-7; 8 bases align to TRBD2. There are 14 residues in the CDR3. J was trimmed by 7 bases and V by 4 bases; bases with no gene match: 9. The germline V gene has CDR1 SEHNR and CDR2 FQNEAQ (reference sequence). Here the CDR3 reads CASSSTSGSGEQYF. CDR3 bases: TGTGCCAGCAGCTCCACTAGCGGTTCGGGTGAGCAGTACTTC.

The chain employs TRBV12-5 and TRBJ1-5; 7 bases match TRBD1. J lost 5 bases, V lost 9 bases, and 4 bases had no gene match. The germline V gene encodes CDR1 LGHNT and CDR2 FRNRAP. The CDR3 is made up of 12 amino acids. DNA for the CDR3: TGTGCTAGCCGAGGGGGCGATCAGCCCCAGCATTTT. It yields the protein CASRGGDQPQHF. The whole variable domain, remainder taken from reference TRBV12-5 and TRBJ1-5, is DARVTQTPRHKVTEMGQEVTMRCQPILGHNTVFWYRQTMMQGLELLAYFRNRAPLDDSGMPKDRFSAEMPDATLATLKIQPSEPRDSAVYFCASRGGDQPQHFGDGTRLSIL.

The chain combines TRBV27 with TRBJ1-6; D is possibly TRBD1 (6 bases). This CDR3 spans 12 amino acids. V dropped 5 bases and J dropped 9 bases, with 8 bases sitting between them. Germline V gene data show CDR1 as MNHEY and CDR2 as SMNVEV (reference sequence). CDR3 sequence reads: CASSQGISPLHF. The CDR3 DNA reads as TGTGCCAGCAGTCAGGGGATTTCACCCCTCCACTTT.

This chain links TRBV5-4 with TRBJ1-3; D call uncertain. This CDR3 spans 13 amino acids. Trimming took 4 bases from V and 4 from J, leaving 9 bases between them. From germline, CDR1 is SGHNT and CDR2 YYREEE (reference sequence). CDR3 in amino acids: CASSDAGGNTIYF. The CDR3 nucleotides are TGTGCCAGCAGCGACGCGGGGGGAAACACCATATATTTT.